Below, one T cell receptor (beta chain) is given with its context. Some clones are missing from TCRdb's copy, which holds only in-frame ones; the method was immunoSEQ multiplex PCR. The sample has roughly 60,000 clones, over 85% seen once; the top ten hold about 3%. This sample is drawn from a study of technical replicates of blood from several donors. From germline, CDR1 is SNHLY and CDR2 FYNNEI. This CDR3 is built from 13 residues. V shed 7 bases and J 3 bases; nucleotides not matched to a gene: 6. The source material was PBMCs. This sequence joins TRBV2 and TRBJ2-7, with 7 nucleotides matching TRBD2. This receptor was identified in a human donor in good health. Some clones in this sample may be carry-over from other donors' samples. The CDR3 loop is CASTLAEGYEQYF. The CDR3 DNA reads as TGTGCCAGCACGCTAGCGGAAGGCTACGAGCAGTACTTC.